These T cell receptor beta chains were read from a single sample in a study of T cells after yellow fever vaccination. TCRdb analysed the 5' RACE reads with MiXCR anew, one entry per CDR3 protein. The sample includes roughly 160,000 distinct CDR3 sequences, 5.5% to 7.5% of them seen just once. The source material was CD4+ T cells sorted from PBMCs, sampled 4 to 6 days after the first yellow fever vaccination. The origin of the receptors is a man between 18 and 35 years old who received the YFV17D yellow fever vaccine. The CDR3 runs from the conserved cysteine through the conserved F or W. The listing skips clone size in some rows; elsewhere it reads once, few, many or a size class.

>TRBJ1-2|TRBV11-2|few
CASRILRDRRGLGGYTF
>TRBJ1-1|TRBV7-3|.
CASSLSGMNTEAFF
>TRBJ2-2|TRBV7-9|many
CASSSRVGQYTGELFF
>TRBJ2-1|TRBV24-1|many
CATSPTRGGGDEQFF
>TRBJ2-5|TRBV12-3/TRBV12-4|many
CASTGSETQYF
>TRBJ2-3|TRBV5-1|many
CASKSTAEVGTDTQYF
>TRBJ1-1|TRBV20-1|.
CSARLRAAF
>TRBJ1-2|TRBV12-3/TRBV12-4|many
CASSFRGGYTF
>TRBJ2-5|TRBV2|few
CASSGRNMQETQYF
>TRBJ2-6|TRBV5-1|few
CASSSGQDSSGANVLTF
>TRBJ2-3|TRBV2|many
CASRPSTGTDTQYF
>TRBJ2-5|TRBV5-1|few
CASSWTTGGSQGTQYF
>TRBJ2-3|TRBV27|many
CASSQQDTQYF
>TRBJ1-4|TRBV6-5|many
CASSYRQSYNEKLFF
>TRBJ1-5|TRBV2|.
CASTQVHNQPQHF
>TRBJ1-3|TRBV5-1|many
CASTRGDGNTIYF
>TRBJ1-2|TRBV3-1|few
CASSRKGQGARYGYTF
>TRBJ2-5|TRBV18|many
CASSPGVFETQYF
>TRBJ1-1|TRBV4-3|many
CASSQEIRDSEAFF
>TRBJ2-3|TRBV7-9|many
CASSLSRGAGIDTQYF
>TRBJ2-1|TRBV4-2|many
CASSQDLPRSEQFF
>TRBJ2-3|TRBV20-1|many
CSSHSGVDTQYF
>TRBJ2-7|TRBV7-2|many
CASSSAGTYTYEQYF
>TRBJ2-5|TRBV11-2|many
CASSLVPGPTGETQYF
>TRBJ2-5|TRBV21-1|.
CASSKEDRGLKRKTQYF
>TRBJ1-5|TRBV28|few
CASRLTGYNQPQHF